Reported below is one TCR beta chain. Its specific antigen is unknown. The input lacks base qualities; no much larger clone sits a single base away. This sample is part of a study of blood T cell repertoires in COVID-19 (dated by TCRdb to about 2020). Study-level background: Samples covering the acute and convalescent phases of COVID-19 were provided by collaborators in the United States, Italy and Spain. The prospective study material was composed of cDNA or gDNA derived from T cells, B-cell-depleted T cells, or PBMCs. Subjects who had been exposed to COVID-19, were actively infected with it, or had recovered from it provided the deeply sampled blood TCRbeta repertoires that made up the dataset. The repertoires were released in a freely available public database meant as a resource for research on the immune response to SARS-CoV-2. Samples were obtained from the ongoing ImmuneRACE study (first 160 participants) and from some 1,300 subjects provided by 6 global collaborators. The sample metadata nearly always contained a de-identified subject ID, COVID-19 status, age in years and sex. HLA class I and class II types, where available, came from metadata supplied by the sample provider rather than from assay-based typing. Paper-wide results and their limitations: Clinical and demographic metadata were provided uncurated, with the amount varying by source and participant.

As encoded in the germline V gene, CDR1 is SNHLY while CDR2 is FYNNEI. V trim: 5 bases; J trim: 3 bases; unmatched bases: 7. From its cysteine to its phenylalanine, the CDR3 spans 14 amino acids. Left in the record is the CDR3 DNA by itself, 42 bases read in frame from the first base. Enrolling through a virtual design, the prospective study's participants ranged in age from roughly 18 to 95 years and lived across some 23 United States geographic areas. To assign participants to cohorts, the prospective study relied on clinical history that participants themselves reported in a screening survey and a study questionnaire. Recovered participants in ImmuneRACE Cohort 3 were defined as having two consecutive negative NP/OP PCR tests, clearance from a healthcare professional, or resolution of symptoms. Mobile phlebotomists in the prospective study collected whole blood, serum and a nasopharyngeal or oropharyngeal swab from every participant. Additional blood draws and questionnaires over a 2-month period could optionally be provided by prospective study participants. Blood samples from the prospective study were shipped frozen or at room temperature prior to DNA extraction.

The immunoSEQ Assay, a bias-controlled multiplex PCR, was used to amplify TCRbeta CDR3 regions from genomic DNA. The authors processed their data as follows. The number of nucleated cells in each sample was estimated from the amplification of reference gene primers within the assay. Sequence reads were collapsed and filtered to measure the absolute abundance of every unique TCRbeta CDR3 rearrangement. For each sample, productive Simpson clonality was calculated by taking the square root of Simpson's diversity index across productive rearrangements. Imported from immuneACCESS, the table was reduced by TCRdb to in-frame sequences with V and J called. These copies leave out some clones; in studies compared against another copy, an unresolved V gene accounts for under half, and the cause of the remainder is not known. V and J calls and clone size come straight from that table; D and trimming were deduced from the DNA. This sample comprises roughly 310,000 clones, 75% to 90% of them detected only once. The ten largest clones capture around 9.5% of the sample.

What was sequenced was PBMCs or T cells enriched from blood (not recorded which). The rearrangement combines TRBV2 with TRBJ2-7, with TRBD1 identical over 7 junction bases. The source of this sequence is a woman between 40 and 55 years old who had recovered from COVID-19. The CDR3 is CASSRQGPGYEQYF. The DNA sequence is TGTGCCAGCAGTCGACAGGGCCCGGGCTACGAGCAGTACTTC.